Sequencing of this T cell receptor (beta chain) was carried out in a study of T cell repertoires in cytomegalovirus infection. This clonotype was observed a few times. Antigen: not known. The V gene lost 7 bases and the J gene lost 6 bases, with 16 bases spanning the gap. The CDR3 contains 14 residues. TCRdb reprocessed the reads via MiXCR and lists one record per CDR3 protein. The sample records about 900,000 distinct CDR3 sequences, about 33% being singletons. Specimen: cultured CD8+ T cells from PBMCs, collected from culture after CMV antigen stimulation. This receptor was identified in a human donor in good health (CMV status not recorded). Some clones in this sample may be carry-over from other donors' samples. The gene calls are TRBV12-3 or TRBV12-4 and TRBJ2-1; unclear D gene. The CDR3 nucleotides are TGTGCCAGCACCGTAGACACCATGGTCAATGAGCAGTTCTTC. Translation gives CASTVDTMVNEQFF.